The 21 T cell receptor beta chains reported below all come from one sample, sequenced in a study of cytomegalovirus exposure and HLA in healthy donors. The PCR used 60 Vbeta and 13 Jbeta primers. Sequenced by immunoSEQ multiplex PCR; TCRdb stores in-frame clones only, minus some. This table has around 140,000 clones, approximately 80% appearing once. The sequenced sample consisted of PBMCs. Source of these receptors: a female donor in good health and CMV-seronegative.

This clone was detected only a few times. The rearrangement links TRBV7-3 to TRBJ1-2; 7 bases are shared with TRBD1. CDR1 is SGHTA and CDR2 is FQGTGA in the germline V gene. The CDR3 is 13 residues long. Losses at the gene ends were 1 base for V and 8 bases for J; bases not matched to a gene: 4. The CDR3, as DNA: TGTGCCAGCAGCTTAAGGCAGGGGGAAGGCTACACCTTC. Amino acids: CASSLRQGEGYTF.

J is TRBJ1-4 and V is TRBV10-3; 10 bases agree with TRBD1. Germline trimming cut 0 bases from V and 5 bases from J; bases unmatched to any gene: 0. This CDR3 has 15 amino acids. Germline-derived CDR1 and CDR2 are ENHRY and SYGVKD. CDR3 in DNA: TGTGCCATCAGTGAGTCGGACAGGGGGAATGAAAAACTGTTTTTT. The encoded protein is CAISESDRGNEKLFF.

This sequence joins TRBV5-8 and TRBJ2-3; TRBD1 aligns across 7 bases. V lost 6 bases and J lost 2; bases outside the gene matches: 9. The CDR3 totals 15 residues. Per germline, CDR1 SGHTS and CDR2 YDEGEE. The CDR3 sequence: CASTRGDRLTDTQYF. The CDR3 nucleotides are TGTGCCAGCACTCGTGGGGACAGACTCACAGATACGCAGTATTTT.

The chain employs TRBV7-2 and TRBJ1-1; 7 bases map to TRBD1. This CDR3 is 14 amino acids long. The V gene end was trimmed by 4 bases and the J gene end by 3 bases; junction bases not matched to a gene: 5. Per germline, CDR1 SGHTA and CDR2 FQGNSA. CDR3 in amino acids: CASSSMGTDTEAFF. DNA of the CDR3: TGTGCCAGCAGCTCGATGGGGACAGACACTGAAGCTTTCTTT.

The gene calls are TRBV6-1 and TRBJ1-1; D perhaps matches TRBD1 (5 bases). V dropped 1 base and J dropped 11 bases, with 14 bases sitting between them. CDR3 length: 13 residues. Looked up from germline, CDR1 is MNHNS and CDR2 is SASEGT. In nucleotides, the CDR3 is TGTGCCAGCAGTGAAGGGGCGGGGCTGGGGGCTTTCTTT. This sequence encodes CASSEGAGLGAFF.

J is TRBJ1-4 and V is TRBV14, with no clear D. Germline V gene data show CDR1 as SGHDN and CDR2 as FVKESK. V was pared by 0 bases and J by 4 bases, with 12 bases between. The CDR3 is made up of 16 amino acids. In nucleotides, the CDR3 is TGTGCCAGCAGCCAAGACGCGGGCATGGGTAATGAAAAACTGTTTTTT. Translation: CASSQDAGMGNEKLFF.

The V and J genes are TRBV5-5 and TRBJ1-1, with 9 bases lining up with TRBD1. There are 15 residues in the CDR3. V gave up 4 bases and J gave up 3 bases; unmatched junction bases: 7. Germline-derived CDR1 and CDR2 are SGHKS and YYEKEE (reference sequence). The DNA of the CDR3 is TGTGCCAGCAGCGGTCAAGGACAGGGGTACACTGAAGCTTTCTTT. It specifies CASSGQGQGYTEAFF.

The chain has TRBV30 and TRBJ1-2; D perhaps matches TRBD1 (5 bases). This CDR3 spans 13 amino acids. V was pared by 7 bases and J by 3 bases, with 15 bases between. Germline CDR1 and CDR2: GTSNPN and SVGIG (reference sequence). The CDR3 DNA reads TGTGCCTCCTCTCCGGGCAGGGACTATGGCTACACCTTC. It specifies CASSPGRDYGYTF.

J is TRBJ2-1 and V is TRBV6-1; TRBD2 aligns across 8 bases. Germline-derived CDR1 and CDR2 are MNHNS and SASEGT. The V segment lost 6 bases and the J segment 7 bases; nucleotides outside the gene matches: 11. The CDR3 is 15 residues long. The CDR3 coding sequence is TGTGCCAGCAGAACTCCGGGGACTAGGGGGAATGAGCAGTTCTTC. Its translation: CASRTPGTRGNEQFF.

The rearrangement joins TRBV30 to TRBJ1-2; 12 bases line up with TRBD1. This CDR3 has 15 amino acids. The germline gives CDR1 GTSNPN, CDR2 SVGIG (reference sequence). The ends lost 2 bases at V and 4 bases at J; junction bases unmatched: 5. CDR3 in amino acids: CAWSIPGQGAYGYTF. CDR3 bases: TGTGCCTGGAGTATCCCGGGACAGGGGGCCTATGGCTACACCTTC. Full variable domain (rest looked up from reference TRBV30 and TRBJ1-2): SQTIHQWPATLVQPVGSPLSLECTVEGTSNPNLYWYRQAAGRGLQLLFYSVGIGQISSEVPQNLSASRPQDRQFILSSKKLLLSDSGFYLCAWSIPGQGAYGYTFGSGTRLTVV.

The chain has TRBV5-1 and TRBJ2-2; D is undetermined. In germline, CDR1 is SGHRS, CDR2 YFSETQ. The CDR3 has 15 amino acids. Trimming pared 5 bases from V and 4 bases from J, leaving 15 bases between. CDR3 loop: CASRWVRSGTGELFF. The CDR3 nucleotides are TGCGCCAGCAGATGGGTTAGGTCGGGCACCGGGGAGCTGTTTTTT. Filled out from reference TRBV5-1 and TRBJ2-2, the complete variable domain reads KAGVTQTPRYLIKTRGQQVTLSCSPISGHRSVSWYQQTPGQGLQFLFEYFSETQRNKGNFPGRFSGRQFSNSRSEMNVSTLELGDSALYLCASRWVRSGTGELFFGEGSRLTVL.

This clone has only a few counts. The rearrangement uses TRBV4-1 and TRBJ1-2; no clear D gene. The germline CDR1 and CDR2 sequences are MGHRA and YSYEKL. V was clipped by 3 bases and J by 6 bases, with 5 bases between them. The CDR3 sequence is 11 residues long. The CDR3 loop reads CASSQRDGYTF. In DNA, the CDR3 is TGCGCCAGCAGCCAGAGGGATGGCTACACCTTC.

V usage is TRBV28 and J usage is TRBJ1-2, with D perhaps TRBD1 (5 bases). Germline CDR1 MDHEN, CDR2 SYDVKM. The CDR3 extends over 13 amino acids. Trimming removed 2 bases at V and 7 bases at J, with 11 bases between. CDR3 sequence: CASSLVRGGGYTF. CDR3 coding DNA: TGTGCCAGCAGTTTAGTTAGGGGCGGTGGCTACACCTTC.

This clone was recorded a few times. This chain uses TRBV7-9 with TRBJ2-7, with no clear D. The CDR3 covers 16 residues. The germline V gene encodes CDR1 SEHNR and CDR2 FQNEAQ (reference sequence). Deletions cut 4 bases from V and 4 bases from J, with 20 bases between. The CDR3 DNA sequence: TGTGCCAGCAGCTCCTACGGCGGCACCGCCGCGTACGAGCAGTACTTC. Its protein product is CASSSYGGTAAYEQYF.

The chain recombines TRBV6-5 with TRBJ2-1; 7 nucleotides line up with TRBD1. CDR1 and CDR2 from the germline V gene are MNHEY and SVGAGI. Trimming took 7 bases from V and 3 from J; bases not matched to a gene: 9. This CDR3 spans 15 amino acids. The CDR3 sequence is CASKNRGLRYNEQFF. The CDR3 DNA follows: TGTGCCAGCAAAAATAGGGGGCTGCGCTACAATGAGCAGTTCTTC.

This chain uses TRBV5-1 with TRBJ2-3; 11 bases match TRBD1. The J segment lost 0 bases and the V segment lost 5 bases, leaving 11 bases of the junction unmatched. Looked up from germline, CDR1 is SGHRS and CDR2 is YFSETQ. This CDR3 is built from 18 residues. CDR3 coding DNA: TGCGCCAGCAGTCCTGCCGGGACAGGGGGGACCAGCACAGATACGCAGTATTTT. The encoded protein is CASSPAGTGGTSTDTQYF.

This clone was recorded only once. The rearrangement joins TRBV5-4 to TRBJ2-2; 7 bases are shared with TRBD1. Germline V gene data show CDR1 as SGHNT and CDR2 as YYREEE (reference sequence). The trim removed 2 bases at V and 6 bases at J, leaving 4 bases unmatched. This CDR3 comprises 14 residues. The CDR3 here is CASSLVQGSGELFF. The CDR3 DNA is TGTGCCAGCAGCTTAGTACAGGGGTCCGGGGAGCTGTTTTTT.

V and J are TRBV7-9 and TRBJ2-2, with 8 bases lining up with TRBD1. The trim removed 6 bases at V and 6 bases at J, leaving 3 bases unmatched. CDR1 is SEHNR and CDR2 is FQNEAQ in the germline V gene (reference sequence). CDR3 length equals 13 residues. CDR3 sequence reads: CASRLTGAGELFF. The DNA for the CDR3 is TGTGCCAGCAGGTTGACAGGGGCCGGGGAGCTGTTTTTT. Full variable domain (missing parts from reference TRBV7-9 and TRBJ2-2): DTGVSQNPRHKITKRGQNVTFRCDPISEHNRLYWYRQTLGQGPEFLTYFQNEAQLEKSRLLSDRFSAERPKGSFSTLEIQRTEQGDSAMYLCASRLTGAGELFFGEGSRLTVL.

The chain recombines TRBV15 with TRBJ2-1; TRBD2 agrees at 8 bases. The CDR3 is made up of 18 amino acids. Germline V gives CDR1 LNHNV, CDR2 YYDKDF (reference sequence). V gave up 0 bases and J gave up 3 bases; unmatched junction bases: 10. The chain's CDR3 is CATSRDLGGGGIYNEQFF. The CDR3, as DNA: TGTGCCACCAGCAGAGATTTGGGCGGCGGGGGGATCTACAATGAGCAGTTCTTC.

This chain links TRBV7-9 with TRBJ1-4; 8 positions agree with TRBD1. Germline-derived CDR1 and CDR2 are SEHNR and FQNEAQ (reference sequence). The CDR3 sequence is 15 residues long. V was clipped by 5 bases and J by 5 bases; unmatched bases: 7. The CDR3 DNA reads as TGTGCCAGCAGCGATCCGGACAGGGAGAATGAAAAACTGTTTTTT. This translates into CASSDPDRENEKLFF.

In DNA, the CDR3 is TGTGCCAGCAGCCCTCAACAGGGGGGAGAAAAACTGTTTTTT. It codes for CASSPQQGGEKLFF. The chain uses TRBV2 and TRBJ1-4; 8 nucleotides align to TRBD1. This CDR3 has 14 amino acids. Germline lookup yields CDR1 SNHLY and CDR2 FYNNEI. The J segment lost 8 bases and the V segment lost 6 bases, leaving 8 bases of the junction unmatched.